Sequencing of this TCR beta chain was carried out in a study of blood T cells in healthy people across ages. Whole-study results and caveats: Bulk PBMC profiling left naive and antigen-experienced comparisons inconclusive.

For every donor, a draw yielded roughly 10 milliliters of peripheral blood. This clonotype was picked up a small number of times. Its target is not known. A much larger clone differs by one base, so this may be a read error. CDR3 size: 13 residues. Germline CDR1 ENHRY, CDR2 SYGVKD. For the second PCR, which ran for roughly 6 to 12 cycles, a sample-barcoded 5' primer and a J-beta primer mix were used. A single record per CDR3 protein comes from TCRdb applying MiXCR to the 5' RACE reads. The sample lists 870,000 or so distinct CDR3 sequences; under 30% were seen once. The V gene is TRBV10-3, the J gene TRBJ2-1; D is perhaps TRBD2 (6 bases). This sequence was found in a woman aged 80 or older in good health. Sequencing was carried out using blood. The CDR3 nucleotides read TGTGCCATCAGGGAGACTGGAGGGAATGTGCAGTTCTTC. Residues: CAIRETGGNVQFF.